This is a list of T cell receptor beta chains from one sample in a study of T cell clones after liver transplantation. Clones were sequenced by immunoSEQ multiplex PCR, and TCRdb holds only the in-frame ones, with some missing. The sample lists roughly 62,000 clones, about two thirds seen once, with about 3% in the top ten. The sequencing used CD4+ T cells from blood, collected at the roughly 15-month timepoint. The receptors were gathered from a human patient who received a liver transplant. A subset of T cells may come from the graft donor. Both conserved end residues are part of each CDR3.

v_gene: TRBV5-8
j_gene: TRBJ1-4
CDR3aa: CASRQSHGRYNEKLFF

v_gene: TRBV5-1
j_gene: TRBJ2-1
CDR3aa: CASSWDGVGRNEQFF

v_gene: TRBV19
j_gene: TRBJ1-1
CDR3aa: CASSLLRGENTEAFF

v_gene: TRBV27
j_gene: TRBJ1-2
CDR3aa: CASSLSGGYGYTF

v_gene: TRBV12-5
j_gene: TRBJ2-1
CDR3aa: CASGLTSGRHNEQFF

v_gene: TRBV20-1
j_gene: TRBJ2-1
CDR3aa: CSAEYNEQFF

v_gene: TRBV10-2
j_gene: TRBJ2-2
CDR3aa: CASRGLARTGELFF

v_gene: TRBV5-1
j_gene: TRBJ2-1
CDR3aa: CASSFLKSSGGTLNEQFF

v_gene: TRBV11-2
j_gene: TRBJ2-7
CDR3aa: CASSLDGYSDEQYF

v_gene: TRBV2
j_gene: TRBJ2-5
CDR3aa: CASSLGQEQTQYF

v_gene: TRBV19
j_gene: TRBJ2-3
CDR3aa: CASRDPRVGTTDTQYF

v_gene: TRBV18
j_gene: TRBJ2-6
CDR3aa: CASPNSSRLWNSGANVLTF

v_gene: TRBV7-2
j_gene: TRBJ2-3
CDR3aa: CASSYGAGLSTDTQYF

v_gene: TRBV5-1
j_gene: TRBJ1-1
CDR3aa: CASSLEEGADTEAFF

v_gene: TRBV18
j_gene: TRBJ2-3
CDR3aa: CASSPGQGTGTQYF

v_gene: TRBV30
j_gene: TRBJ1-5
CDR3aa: CAWSGKNQPQHF

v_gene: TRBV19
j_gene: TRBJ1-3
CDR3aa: CASSLQGMDSGNTIYF

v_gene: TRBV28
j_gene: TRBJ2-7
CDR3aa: CASSPLSGGAYEQYF

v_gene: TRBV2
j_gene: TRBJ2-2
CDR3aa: CASSGRGSGTGELFF

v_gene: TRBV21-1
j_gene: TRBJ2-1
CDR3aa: CASTPSRGIEQFF